This TCR beta chain was sequenced during a study of shared clonotypes between healthy human individuals. On the study more broadly: With ages of 18 to 49, the donors were a couple of women and a few men.

The CDR3 spans 17 residues. Per the germline V gene, CDR1 is SGHAT and CDR2 is FQNNGV. V dropped 4 bases and J dropped 0; count of bases not matched to a gene: 7. The protocol was immunoSEQ multiplex PCR, while the TCRdb copy is restricted to in-frame clones and leaves out a portion. This table has about 710,000 clones, approximately 73% appearing once. The table lists this clone with a few counts. This sequence was found in a woman younger than 45 in good health. The V call is TRBV11-2, the J call TRBJ2-2; 8 positions match TRBD2. The sequenced sample consisted of memory CD4+ T cells sorted from blood. Regarding subset: CD45RA-negative fraction. CDR3 in amino acids: CASSYVAGGANTGELFF. The CDR3 coding sequence is TGTGCCAGCAGCTATGTGGCGGGAGGAGCGAACACCGGGGAGCTGTTTTTT.